The T cell receptor beta chain described here comes from a study of blood T cell repertoires in COVID-19. Background on the study: There were acute and convalescent COVID-19 samples, and they came from the United States, Italy and Spain. The cDNA or gDNA used as material had been derived from T cells, B-cell-depleted T cells, or PBMCs.

CDR3 length equals 14 residues. The V gene lost 1 base and the J gene lost 0 bases, with 7 bases spanning the gap. Germline V gene sequence: CDR1 SGHDT, CDR2 YYEEEE. Assay used: immunoSEQ multiplex PCR; TCRdb lists only in-frame clones, some missing. The table records about 87,000 clones, about 71% of them present only once. This clone was detected only a few times. V is TRBV5-6 and J is TRBJ1-1, with a weak D call TRBD1 (6 bases). The receptor's source is a woman aged 45-59 years with acute or convalescent COVID-19. The sample was peripheral blood. CDR3 in DNA: TGTGCCAGCAGCTTGCAGGGGATGAACACTGAAGCTTTCTTT. It translates to CASSLQGMNTEAFF.